This passage covers 22 T cell receptor beta chains from one sample sequenced in a study of shared clonotypes between healthy human individuals. Sequenced by immunoSEQ multiplex PCR; TCRdb stores in-frame clones only, minus some. The data show 1.6 million or so clones, roughly 97% seen once. Sequenced sample: naive CD4+ T cells sorted from blood. Subset indicated: CD45RA+ positively selected. The receptors come from a man aged 25-45 years in good health.

The chain uses TRBV6-1 and TRBJ2-2; TRBD1 matches 7 bases. The J segment lost 0 bases and the V segment lost 2 bases, leaving 6 bases of the junction unmatched. The CDR3 contains 17 residues. From germline, CDR1 is MNHNS and CDR2 SASEGT. CDR3 bases: TGTGCCAGCAGTGAATTCATAGGGGGCGCGAACACCGGGGAGCTGTTTTTT. Protein product: CASSEFIGGANTGELFF.

About this clone: The junction and the germline gene differ at one end; a read error may be behind it. This rearrangement joins TRBV29-1 to TRBJ2-5; D is unclear. Germline assignment: CDR1 SQVTM and CDR2 ANQGSEA. The CDR3 consists of 13 residues. The CDR3 spells CSVVPLDQEPQYF. The DNA of the CDR3 is TGCAGCGTCGTCCCCTTGGATCAAGAGCCCCAGTACTTC.

V gene TRBV18 combines with J gene TRBJ1-1; D is uncertain. CDR3 length equals 13 residues. V lost 3 bases, J lost 2 bases, and 7 bases lay in between. CDR1 KGHSH and CDR2 LQKENI come from the germline V gene. The CDR3 loop is CASSPAHNTEAFF. The CDR3 DNA reads TGTGCCAGCTCACCGGCCCATAACACTGAAGCTTTCTTT.

Of note for this clone: Germline and junction disagree at one end, which may indicate a read error. The V gene is TRBV7-9, the J gene TRBJ2-1, with a weak D call TRBD2 (6 bases). CDR1 and CDR2 (germline): SEHNR, FQNEAQ (reference sequence). The length of the CDR3 is 13 residues. CDR3: CASSLVGGALGVF. Written as DNA, the CDR3 is TGTGCCAGCAGCTTAGTTGGAGGGGCCCTCGGGGTCTTC. Combining the CDR3 with reference TRBV7-9 and TRBJ2-1 gives the whole variable domain DTGVSQNPRHKITKRGQNVTFRCDPISEHNRLYWYRQTLGQGPEFLTYFQNEAQLEKSRLLSDRFSAERPKGSFSTLEIQRTEQGDSAMYLCASSLVGGALGVFGPGTRLTVL.

V is TRBV6-6 and J is TRBJ2-5; D is ambiguous. The ends were cut back, 0 bases at V and 2 bases at J, with 10 bases in the middle. This CDR3 has 15 residues. Germline CDR1 is MNHNY and CDR2 is SVGAGI (reference sequence). The chain's CDR3 is CASSYSFPEQETQYF. The DNA for the CDR3 is TGTGCCAGCAGTTACTCTTTTCCGGAGCAAGAGACCCAGTACTTC.

The V call is TRBV18, the J call TRBJ2-7; D possibly corresponds to TRBD1 (6 bases). Germline V gene data show CDR1 as KGHSH and CDR2 as LQKENI. This CDR3 is built from 12 residues. V shed 0 bases and J shed 12 bases, with 12 bases lying between them. The CDR3 DNA sequence: TGTGCCAGCTCACCACCCCACGGGGACATGTACTTC. Translating gives CASSPPHGDMYF.

The chain joins TRBV29-1 to TRBJ2-7, with D possibly matching TRBD2 (5 bases). V lost 5 bases and J 4 bases, leaving 15 bases between the germline ends. Germline V CDR1 and CDR2: SQVTM, ANQGSEA. The length of the CDR3 is 13 residues. The CDR3 DNA sequence: TGCAGCGTTTCCCGTGACCGGGATTACGAGCAGTACTTC. Encoded protein: CSVSRDRDYEQYF.

The chain links TRBV5-1 to TRBJ2-3, with a weak D call TRBD1 (7 bases). The CDR3 has 14 residues. Germline V gene lookup returns CDR1 SGHRS and CDR2 YFSETQ. Trimming left V 7 bases short and J 4 bases short, with 16 bases between. The CDR3 bases are TGCGCCAGCCTACAGGGGACTGTCGCAGATACGCAGTATTTT. The encoded protein is CASLQGTVADTQYF.

This chain connects TRBV28 to TRBJ2-1, with D uncertain. CDR3 length equals 15 residues. Per the germline V gene, CDR1 is MDHEN and CDR2 is SYDVKM. V was pared by 3 bases and J by 5 bases, with 14 bases between. The chain's CDR3 is CASSLGYKWNNEQFF. The DNA of the CDR3 is TGTGCCAGCAGTTTGGGCTACAAGTGGAACAATGAGCAGTTCTTC. Drawing the rest from reference TRBV28 and TRBJ2-1, the complete variable domain is DVKVTQSSRYLVKRTGEKVFLECVQDMDHENMFWYRQDPGLGLRLIYFSYDVKMKEKGDIPEGYSVSREKKERFSLILESASTNQTSMYLCASSLGYKWNNEQFFGPGTRLTVL.

The chain employs TRBV6-5 and TRBJ2-1; 7 bases align to TRBD1. Germline lookup yields CDR1 MNHEY and CDR2 SVGAGI. V shed 0 bases, J shed 5 bases, and the junction held 7 bases outside the gene matches. The CDR3 extends over 16 amino acids. The CDR3 loop reads CASSYSGTAEDNEQFF. In DNA, the CDR3 is TGTGCCAGCAGTTACTCCGGGACAGCCGAGGACAATGAGCAGTTCTTC.

J is TRBJ2-7 and V is TRBV19, with D possibly matching TRBD1 (6 bases). CDR1 LNHDA and CDR2 SQIVND come from the germline V gene (reference sequence). Trimming took 4 bases from V and 4 from J, leaving 14 bases between them. This CDR3 has 14 amino acids. The CDR3 coding sequence is TGTGCCAGTAGTAGGAGGACAGCCCAATACGAGCAGTACTTC. It yields the protein CASSRRTAQYEQYF.

CDR3 DNA sequence: TGCGCCAGCAGCCTACCGGACAGGGGTCCACAGTACTTC. Residues: CASSLPDRGPQYF. The J gene is TRBJ2-5, the V gene TRBV5-1, with 9 bases aligning to TRBD1. The CDR3 sequence is 13 residues long. Germline assignment: CDR1 SGHRS and CDR2 YFSETQ. With V trimmed by 4 bases and J by 11 bases, 9 bases remained unmatched.

The chain couples TRBV7-2 to TRBJ2-3; possibly TRBD1 for D (6 bases). Trimming removed 0 bases at V and 2 bases at J, with 12 bases between. Germline V gene sequence: CDR1 SGHTA, CDR2 FQGNSA. The CDR3 consists of 16 residues. The CDR3 sequence is CASSLAPRGITDTQYF. CDR3 nucleotide sequence: TGTGCCAGCAGCTTAGCCCCGAGGGGGATCACAGATACGCAGTATTTT.

This rearrangement joins TRBV19 to TRBJ2-1; possibly TRBD2 for D (6 bases). Germline V gene sequence: CDR1 LNHDA, CDR2 SQIVND (reference sequence). The germline V and J ends were trimmed by 4 bases and 9 bases, with 19 bases remaining between them. This CDR3 spans 15 amino acids. This chain's CDR3 is CASSKARPGGSEQFF. The CDR3 bases are TGTGCCAGTAGTAAGGCCAGACCCGGAGGGAGTGAGCAGTTCTTC. The entire variable domain, with the rest obtained from reference TRBV19 and TRBJ2-1, is as follows: DGGITQSPKYLFRKEGQNVTLSCEQNLNHDAMYWYRQDPGQGLRLIYYSQIVNDFQKGDIAEGYSVSREKKESFPLTVTSAQKNPTAFYLCASSKARPGGSEQFFGPGTRLTVL.

This sequence joins TRBV7-9 and TRBJ2-2, with no clear D. Trimming left V 2 bases short and J 0 bases short, with 7 bases between. This CDR3 contains 15 residues. The V gene's germline CDR1 is SEHNR and CDR2 FQNEAQ (reference sequence). CDR3 loop: CASSLPPANTGELFF. The CDR3 region has the DNA TGTGCCAGCAGCTTACCCCCCGCGAACACCGGGGAGCTGTTTTTT.

The genes are TRBV28 and TRBJ1-3; a weak D match, TRBD1 (5 bases). The V gene lost 5 bases and the J gene lost 0 bases, with 11 bases spanning the gap. This CDR3 comprises 15 residues. Germline assignment: CDR1 MDHEN and CDR2 SYDVKM. The CDR3 reads CASSQGDYSGNTIYF. The DNA for the CDR3 is TGTGCCAGCAGTCAGGGCGACTACTCTGGAAACACCATATATTTT.

The chain employs TRBV18 and TRBJ2-1, with 9 bases fitting TRBD1. Germline CDR1 is KGHSH and CDR2 is LQKENI. The J segment lost 5 bases and the V segment lost 1 base, leaving 6 bases of the junction unmatched. CDR3 size: 16 residues. The DNA for the CDR3 is TGTGCCAGCTCACCACGGGCGGGACAGGGAAACAATGAGCAGTTCTTC. Its translation: CASSPRAGQGNNEQFF.

The V and J genes are TRBV4-2 and TRBJ2-6, with D tentatively TRBD1 (5 bases). In germline, CDR1 is LGHNA, CDR2 YNFKEQ. V lost 0 bases to trimming and J lost 4 bases, with 10 bases between them. The CDR3 length is 16 residues. In DNA, the CDR3 is TGTGCCAGCAGCCAAGAGGAAGGGGTCGGGGCCAACGTCCTGACTTTC. Translated, it gives CASSQEEGVGANVLTF.

This sequence joins TRBV4-1 and TRBJ2-7; D unclear. The CDR3 spans 12 residues. Deletions cut 5 bases from V and 1 base from J, with 6 bases between. From germline, CDR1 is MGHRA and CDR2 YSYEKL. The CDR3 protein is CASSSSSYEQYF. Here the CDR3 DNA reads TGCGCCAGCAGCTCGTCTTCCTACGAGCAGTACTTC.

The gene calls are TRBV6-6 and TRBJ2-7; D is possibly TRBD2 (5 bases). Germline CDR1 is MNHNY and CDR2 is SVGAGI (reference sequence). Trimming pared 5 bases from V and 12 bases from J, leaving 17 bases between. The CDR3 totals 12 residues. The DNA for the CDR3 is TGTGCCAGCAGTCCCGGACTTCTCCATACGTACTTC. Amino acid sequence: CASSPGLLHTYF.

The chain couples TRBV11-2 to TRBJ1-4, with 9 bases matching TRBD1. This CDR3 has 17 amino acids. V gave up 5 bases and J gave up 8 bases; unmatched junction bases: 15. Germline CDR1 reads SGHAT; CDR2 reads FQNNGV. Written as DNA, the CDR3 is TGTGCCAGCAGCCGCTTTAAATTACAGGGGGCGGGCGAAAAACTGTTTTTT. Amino acids: CASSRFKLQGAGEKLFF. Full variable domain (rest looked up from reference TRBV11-2 and TRBJ1-4): EAGVAQSPRYKIIEKRQSVAFWCNPISGHATLYWYQQILGQGPKLLIQFQNNGVVDDSQLPKDRFSAERLKGVDSTLKIQPAKLEDSAVYLCASSRFKLQGAGEKLFFGSGTQLSVL.

The V and J genes are TRBV18 and TRBJ2-5; D is perhaps TRBD1 (6 bases). This CDR3 is 16 amino acids long. CDR1 is KGHSH, CDR2 LQKENI, per germline. The V gene lost 4 bases and the J gene lost 4 bases, with 19 bases spanning the gap. This CDR3 reads CASSRSTGHERETQYF. The CDR3 bases are TGTGCCAGCTCACGATCTACGGGACACGAGAGAGAGACCCAGTACTTC.